The 16 T cell receptor beta chains listed next were all sequenced from one sample in a study of control samples from healthy donors and cancer patients. Clones were sequenced by immunoSEQ multiplex PCR, and TCRdb holds only the in-frame ones, with some missing. Among some 120,000 clones listed, around nine tenths were seen once. The sequenced sample was blood. These receptor sequences come from a man between 45 and 60 years old in good health.

The V and J genes are TRBV27 and TRBJ2-7; D unresolved. Trimming stripped 3 bases from V and 6 bases from J, with 9 bases between. The CDR3 runs to 12 residues. Germline CDR1 reads MNHEY; CDR2 reads SMNVEV (reference sequence). DNA for the CDR3: TGTGCCAGCAGTTTGAAAGGGTCCGAGCAGTACTTC. Amino acid sequence: CASSLKGSEQYF.

The chain links TRBV28 to TRBJ2-3; maybe TRBD2 (6 bases). From germline, CDR1 is MDHEN and CDR2 SYDVKM. This CDR3 is built from 14 residues. Trimming took off 4 bases at V and 1 base at J, with 9 bases between the two ends. CDR3 in DNA: TGTGCCAGCAGTTCCCCGGGAGGCACAGATACGCAGTATTTT. This gives the protein CASSSPGGTDTQYF.

The chain joins TRBV29-1 to TRBJ1-4; unclear D gene. The CDR3 sequence is 15 residues long. Trimming took 6 bases from V and 0 from J, leaving 14 bases between them. Germline CDR1 SQVTM, CDR2 ANQGSEA. As DNA, the CDR3 is TGCAGCGTGCGAGGTGACGGAGCAACTAATGAAAAACTGTTTTTT. It yields the protein CSVRGDGATNEKLFF.

The V call is TRBV28, the J call TRBJ1-5; D not resolved. CDR1 is MDHEN, CDR2 SYDVKM, per germline. V was trimmed by 5 bases and J by 6 bases, leaving 8 bases between them. The CDR3 totals 12 residues. The CDR3 here is CASSRPPQPQHF. The CDR3 coding sequence is TGTGCCAGCAGTAGACCCCCTCAGCCCCAGCATTTT.

V is TRBV11-2 and J is TRBJ2-3; D not certain. CDR1 and CDR2 (germline): SGHAT, FQNNGV. V lost 5 bases and J 0 bases, leaving 6 bases between the germline ends. The CDR3 spans 13 residues. The chain's CDR3 is CASSPASTDTQYF. CDR3 bases: TGTGCCAGCAGCCCCGCTAGCACAGATACGCAGTATTTT.

This rearrangement joins TRBV19 to TRBJ1-3; 8 bases align to TRBD1. V gave up 4 bases and J gave up 0 bases; unmatched junction bases: 17. The CDR3 consists of 20 residues. Looked up from germline, CDR1 is LNHDA and CDR2 is SQIVND (reference sequence). The CDR3 sequence: CASSTRGGTPGQVSGNTIYF. The CDR3 nucleotides read TGTGCCAGTAGTACACGCGGAGGAACACCGGGACAGGTCTCTGGAAACACCATATATTTT.

The chain joins TRBV29-1 to TRBJ1-2, with D unresolved. Trimming stripped 6 bases from V and 7 bases from J, with 12 bases between. The length of the CDR3 is 11 residues. CDR1 and CDR2 (germline): SQVTM, ANQGSEA. Written as DNA, the CDR3 is TGCAGCGTGTCTGCGACGGGTGGCTACACCTTC. It specifies CSVSATGGYTF.

The CDR3 protein is CASTDRVDEQFF. The CDR3 nucleotides read TGTGCCAGTACGGACAGGGTGGATGAGCAGTTCTTC. The rearrangement links TRBV19 to TRBJ2-1; the match to TRBD1 covers 8 bases. The V gene's germline CDR1 is LNHDA and CDR2 SQIVND (reference sequence). The trim removed 7 bases at V and 8 bases at J, leaving 4 bases unmatched. The CDR3 extends over 12 amino acids.

This clone has a single count. This rearrangement joins TRBV9 to TRBJ1-2, with 8 bases that match TRBD1. The V segment lost 4 bases and the J segment 4 bases; nucleotides outside the gene matches: 6. Germline-derived CDR1 and CDR2 are SGDLS and YYNGEE. The CDR3 is made up of 14 amino acids. The CDR3 reads CASSPRTGSYGYTF. Written as DNA, the CDR3 is TGTGCCAGCAGCCCCCGGACAGGGAGCTATGGCTACACCTTC. The full variable domain, completed using reference TRBV9 and TRBJ1-2, is DSGVTQTPKHLITATGQRVTLRCSPRSGDLSVYWYQQSLDQGLQFLIQYYNGEERAKGNILERFSAQQFPDLHSELNLSSLELGDSALYFCASSPRTGSYGYTFGSGTRLTVV.

The rearrangement links TRBV2 to TRBJ1-6, with 9 bases that match TRBD1. Trimming took 7 bases from V and 9 from J; bases not matched to a gene: 4. The germline gives CDR1 SNHLY, CDR2 FYNNEI. This CDR3 is built from 13 residues. The CDR3 nucleotides read TGTGCCAGCAATACAGGGGGCCGTTCACCCCTCCACTTT. This encodes CASNTGGRSPLHF.

The J gene is TRBJ1-1, the V gene TRBV7-8, with a possible D match to TRBD1 (6 bases). Germline CDR1 is SGHVS and CDR2 is FQNEAQ. Between the trimmed V and J ends, which lost 4 bases and 7 bases, there was a span of 25 bases. This CDR3 is 17 amino acids long. In nucleotides, the CDR3 is TGTGCCAGCAGCTCAGACTCGGAAGTTTACGGGGGGCGTGAAGCTTTCTTT. It translates to CASSSDSEVYGGREAFF. Looking up the rest from reference TRBV7-8 and TRBJ1-1 gives the full variable domain: GAGVSQSPRYKVAKRGQDVALRCDPISGHVSLFWYQQALGQGPEFLTYFQNEAQLDKSGLPSDRFFAERPEGSVSTLKIQRTQQEDSAVYLCASSSDSEVYGGREAFFGQGTRLTVV.

In its sample, this clone was seen once. The CDR3 nucleotides are TGTGCCAGCAAAAGACAGGGGAACTATGGCTACACCTTC. Translated: CASKRQGNYGYTF. The chain uses TRBV27 and TRBJ1-2, with 8 bases identical to TRBD1. The CDR3 extends over 13 amino acids. Germline CDR1 MNHEY, CDR2 SMNVEV (reference sequence). Trimming took 7 bases from V and 2 from J; bases not matched to a gene: 3.

J is TRBJ2-1 and V is TRBV2; tentative D call: TRBD2 (6 bases). CDR1 is SNHLY and CDR2 is FYNNEI in the germline V gene. V shed 8 bases and J shed 10 bases, with 15 bases lying between them. This CDR3 region has 12 residues. The CDR3 here is CASGTGLKEQFF. Here the CDR3 DNA reads TGTGCCAGCGGGACTGGCTTGAAGGAGCAGTTCTTC.

V is TRBV4-1 and J is TRBJ1-1; D unclear. Germline V gene data show CDR1 as MGHRA and CDR2 as YSYEKL. The ends were cut back, 4 bases at V and 5 bases at J, with 11 bases in the middle. CDR3 length: 13 residues. The CDR3 reads CASSPVGWTEAFF. Here the CDR3 DNA reads TGCGCCAGCAGCCCGGTGGGATGGACTGAAGCTTTCTTT.

This rearrangement joins TRBV6-5 to TRBJ1-2; D possibly corresponds to TRBD1 (6 bases). Germline CDR1 and CDR2: MNHEY and SVGAGI. V gave up 5 bases and J gave up 4 bases, with 14 bases separating them. The CDR3 spans 14 residues. CDR3 residues: CASSRQDLGYGYTF. CDR3 bases: TGTGCCAGCAGTAGACAGGACCTGGGCTATGGCTACACCTTC.

This clone showed up just once. Other DNA sequences within the sample encode an identical CDR3. The V gene is TRBV7-9, the J gene TRBJ2-5; D may correspond to TRBD1 or TRBD2 (5 bases each). Trimming pared 5 bases from V and 5 bases from J, leaving 15 bases between. Germline values: CDR1 SEHNR, CDR2 FQNEAQ (reference sequence). The CDR3 is 14 residues long. The CDR3 protein is CASSHGTGRETQYF. In nucleotides, the CDR3 is TGTGCCAGCAGCCACGGGACGGGACGGGAGACCCAGTACTTC.